The clone carrying this TCR beta chain turned up a few times. The V segment lost 3 bases and the J segment 5 bases; nucleotides outside the gene matches: 7. The CDR3 totals 14 residues. Germline CDR1 GTSNPN, CDR2 SVGIG (reference sequence). Using immunoSEQ multiplex PCR, the repertoire was profiled, and TCRdb retains in-frame clones only, with some absent. The table includes more than 75,000 clones, about 94% detected once. This entry is derived from a study of technical replicates of blood from a handful of donors. This sequence joins TRBV30 and TRBJ1-1, with 9 nucleotides matching TRBD1. This TCR came from a human donor in good health. Sample: T cells isolated from PBMCs. This CDR3 reads CAWSTGGGGTEAFF. As DNA, the CDR3 is TGTGCCTGGAGCACAGGGGGCGGGGGGACTGAAGCTTTCTTT.